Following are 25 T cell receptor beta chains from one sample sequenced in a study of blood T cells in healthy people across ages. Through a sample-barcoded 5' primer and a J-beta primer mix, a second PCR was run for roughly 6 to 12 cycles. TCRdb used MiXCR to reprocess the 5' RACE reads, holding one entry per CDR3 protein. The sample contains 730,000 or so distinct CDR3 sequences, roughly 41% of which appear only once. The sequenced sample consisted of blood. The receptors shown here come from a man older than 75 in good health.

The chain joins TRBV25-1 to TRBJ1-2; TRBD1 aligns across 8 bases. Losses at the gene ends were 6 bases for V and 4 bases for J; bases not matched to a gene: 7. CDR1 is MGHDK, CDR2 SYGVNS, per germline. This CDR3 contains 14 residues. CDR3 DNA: TGTGCCAGCAGGGGGACAGGCCTTCGCTATGGCTACACCTTC. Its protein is CASRGTGLRYGYTF.

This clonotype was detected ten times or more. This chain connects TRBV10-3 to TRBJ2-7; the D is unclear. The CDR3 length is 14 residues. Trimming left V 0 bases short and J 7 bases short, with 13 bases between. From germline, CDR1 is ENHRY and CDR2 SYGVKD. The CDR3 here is CAISESSVEREQYF. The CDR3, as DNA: TGTGCCATCAGTGAGTCGTCCGTGGAGAGGGAGCAGTACTTC.

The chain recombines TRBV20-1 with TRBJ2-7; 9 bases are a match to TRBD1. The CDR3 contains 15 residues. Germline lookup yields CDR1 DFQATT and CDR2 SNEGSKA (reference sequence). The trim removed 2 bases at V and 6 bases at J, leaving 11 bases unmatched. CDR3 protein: CSARQTGTGNVEQYF. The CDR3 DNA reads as TGCAGTGCTAGACAGACCGGGACAGGGAACGTCGAGCAGTACTTC.

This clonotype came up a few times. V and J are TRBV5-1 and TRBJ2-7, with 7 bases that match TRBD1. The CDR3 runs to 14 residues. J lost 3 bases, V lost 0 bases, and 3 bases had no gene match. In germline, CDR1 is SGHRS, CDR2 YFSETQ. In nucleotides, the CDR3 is TGCGCCAGCAGCTTGGCACAGGGGCTCTACGAGCAGTACTTC. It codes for CASSLAQGLYEQYF.

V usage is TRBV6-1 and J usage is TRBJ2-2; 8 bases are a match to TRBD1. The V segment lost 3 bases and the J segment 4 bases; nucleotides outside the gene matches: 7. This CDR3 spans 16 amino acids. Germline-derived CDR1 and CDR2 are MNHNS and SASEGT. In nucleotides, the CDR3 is TGTGCCAGCAGTGAGTGGACAGGGTCCAGCACCGGGGAGCTGTTTTTT. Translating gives CASSEWTGSSTGELFF.

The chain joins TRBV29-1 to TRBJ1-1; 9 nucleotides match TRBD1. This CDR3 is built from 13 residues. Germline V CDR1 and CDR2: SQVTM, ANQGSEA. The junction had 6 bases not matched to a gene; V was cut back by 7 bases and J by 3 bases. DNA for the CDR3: TGCAGCGCACAGGGGGCGATGGACACTGAAGCTTTCTTT. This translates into CSAQGAMDTEAFF.

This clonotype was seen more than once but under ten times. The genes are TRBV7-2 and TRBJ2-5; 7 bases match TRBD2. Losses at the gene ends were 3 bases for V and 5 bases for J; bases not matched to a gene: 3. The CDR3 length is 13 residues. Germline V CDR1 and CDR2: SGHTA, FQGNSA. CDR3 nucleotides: TGTGCCAGCAGCTTTAGCGGGCCGGAGACCCAGTACTTC. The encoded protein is CASSFSGPETQYF.

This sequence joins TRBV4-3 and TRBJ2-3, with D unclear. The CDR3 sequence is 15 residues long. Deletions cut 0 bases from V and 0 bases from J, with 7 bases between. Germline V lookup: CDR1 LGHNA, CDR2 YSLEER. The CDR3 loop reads CASSQDETSTDTQYF. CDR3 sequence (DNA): TGCGCCAGCAGCCAAGATGAAACTAGCACAGATACGCAGTATTTT.

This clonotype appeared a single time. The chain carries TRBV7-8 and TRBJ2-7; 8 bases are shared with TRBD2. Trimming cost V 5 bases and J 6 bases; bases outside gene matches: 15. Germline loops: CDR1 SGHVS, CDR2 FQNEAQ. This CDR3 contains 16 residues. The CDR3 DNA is TGTGCCAGCAGCCACCTACCAGAGACTAGCGTCTCCGAGCAGTACTTC. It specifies CASSHLPETSVSEQYF. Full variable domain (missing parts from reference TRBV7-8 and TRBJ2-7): GAGVSQSPRYKVAKRGQDVALRCDPISGHVSLFWYQQALGQGPEFLTYFQNEAQLDKSGLPSDRFFAERPEGSVSTLKIQRTQQEDSAVYLCASSHLPETSVSEQYFGPGTRLTVT.

The DNA for the CDR3 is TGTGCCAGCAGGGGGTCTACGCAGTATTTT. Translating gives CASRGSTQYF. This chain uses TRBV28 with TRBJ2-3; D not certain. Trimming shortened V by 6 bases and J by 8 bases, and 6 bases separated the two germline ends. The germline CDR1 and CDR2 sequences are MDHEN and SYDVKM. The CDR3 is 10 residues long.

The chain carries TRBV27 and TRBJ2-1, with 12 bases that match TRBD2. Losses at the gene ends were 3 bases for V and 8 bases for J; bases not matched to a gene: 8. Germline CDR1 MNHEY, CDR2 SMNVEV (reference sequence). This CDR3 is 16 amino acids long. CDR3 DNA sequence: TGTGCCAGCAGTTTCCTAGCGGGGGGGCCGGGTCATGAGCAGTTCTTC. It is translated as CASSFLAGGPGHEQFF.

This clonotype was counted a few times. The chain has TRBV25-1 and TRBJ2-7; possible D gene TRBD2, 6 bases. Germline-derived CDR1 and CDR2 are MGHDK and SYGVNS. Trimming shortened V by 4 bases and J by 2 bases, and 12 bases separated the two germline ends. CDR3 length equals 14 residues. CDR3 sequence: CASSGSGRPYEQYF. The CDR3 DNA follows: TGTGCCAGCAGTGGATCAGGGAGGCCCTACGAGCAGTACTTC.

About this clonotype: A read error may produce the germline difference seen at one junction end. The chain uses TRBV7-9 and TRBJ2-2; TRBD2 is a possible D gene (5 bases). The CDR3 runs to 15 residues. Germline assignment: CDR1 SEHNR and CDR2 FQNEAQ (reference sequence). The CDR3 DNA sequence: TGTGCCAGCAAAAAAGTCGTGGGGAACACCGGGGAGCTGTATTTT. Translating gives CASKKVVGNTGELYF.

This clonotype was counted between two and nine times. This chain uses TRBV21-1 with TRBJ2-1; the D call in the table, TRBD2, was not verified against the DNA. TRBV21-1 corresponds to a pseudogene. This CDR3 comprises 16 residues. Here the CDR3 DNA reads TGTGCCAGCCACAAAGTAGCTAGCGGGAGGCCTAATGAGCAGTTCTTC. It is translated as CASHKVASGRPNEQFF.

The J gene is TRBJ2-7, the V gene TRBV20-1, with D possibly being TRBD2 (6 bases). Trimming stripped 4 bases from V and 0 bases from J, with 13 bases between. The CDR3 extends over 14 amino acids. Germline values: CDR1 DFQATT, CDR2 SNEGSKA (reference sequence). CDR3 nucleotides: TGCAGTGCTAACTCGCCGGGGGTCTCCTACGAGCAGTACTTC. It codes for CSANSPGVSYEQYF.

The CDR3: CASSESRGGNTDTQYF. In nucleotides, the CDR3 is TGTGCCAGCAGTGAATCCAGGGGTGGAAACACAGATACGCAGTATTTT. This chain joins TRBV6-1 and TRBJ2-3; TRBD1 might be the D (6 bases). The germline V and J ends were trimmed by 2 bases and 2 bases, with 14 bases remaining between them. The CDR3 sequence is 16 residues long. Germline V gene data show CDR1 as MNHNS and CDR2 as SASEGT.

CDR3 DNA: TGTGCCAGCAGTAGCGGATGGAGGCAAGAGACCCAGTACTTC. Encoded protein: CASSSGWRQETQYF. The genes are TRBV6-2 or TRBV6-3 and TRBJ2-5; maybe TRBD2 (5 bases). With 5 bases removed from V and 2 bases from J, the gap between germline ends came to 12 bases. CDR1 MNHEY and CDR2 SVGEGT come from the germline V gene. CDR3 length equals 14 residues.

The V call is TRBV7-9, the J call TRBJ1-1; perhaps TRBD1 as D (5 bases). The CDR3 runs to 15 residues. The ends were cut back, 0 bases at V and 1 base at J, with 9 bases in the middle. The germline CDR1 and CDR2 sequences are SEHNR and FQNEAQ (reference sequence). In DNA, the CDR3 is TGTGCCAGCAGCTTAGCGCTTAGGGGGAACACTGAAGCTTTCTTT. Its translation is CASSLALRGNTEAFF.

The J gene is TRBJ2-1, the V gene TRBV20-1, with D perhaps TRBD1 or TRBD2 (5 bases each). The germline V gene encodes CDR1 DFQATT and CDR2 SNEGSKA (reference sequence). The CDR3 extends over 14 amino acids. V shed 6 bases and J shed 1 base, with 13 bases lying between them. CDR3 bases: TGCAGTGCGGGGCTGGCGGGTTCCTACAATGAGCAGTTCTTC. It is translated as CSAGLAGSYNEQFF.

As DNA, the CDR3 is TGTGCCAGCAGCGCCGAGAGGGGGAAGGAGCAGTTCTTC. It is translated as CASSAERGKEQFF. The chain couples TRBV7-2 to TRBJ2-1; a possible D gene is TRBD1 (6 bases). The CDR3 contains 13 residues. Germline CDR1 is SGHTA and CDR2 is FQGNSA. The ends were cut back, 5 bases at V and 10 bases at J, with 15 bases in the middle.

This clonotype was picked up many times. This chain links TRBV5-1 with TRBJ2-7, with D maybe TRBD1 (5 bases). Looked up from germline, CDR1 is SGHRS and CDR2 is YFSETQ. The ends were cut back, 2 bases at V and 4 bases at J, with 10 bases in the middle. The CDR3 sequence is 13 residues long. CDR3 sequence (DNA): TGCGCCAGCAGCTTTGACAGCGAGTACGAGCAGTACTTC. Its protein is CASSFDSEYEQYF.

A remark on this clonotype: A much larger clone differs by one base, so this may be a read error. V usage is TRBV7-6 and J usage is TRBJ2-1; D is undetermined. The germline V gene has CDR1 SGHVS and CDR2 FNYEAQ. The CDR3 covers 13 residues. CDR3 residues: CASGFQSYNEQFF. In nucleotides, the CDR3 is TGTGCCAGCGGCTTCCAATCCTACAATGAGCAGTTCTTC.

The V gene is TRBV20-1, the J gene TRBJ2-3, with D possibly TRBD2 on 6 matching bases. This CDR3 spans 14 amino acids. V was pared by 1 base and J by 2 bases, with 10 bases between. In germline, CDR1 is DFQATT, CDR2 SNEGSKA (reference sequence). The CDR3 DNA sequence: TGCAGTGCTAGAGCCGGCGGGGCCACAGATACGCAGTATTTT. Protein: CSARAGGATDTQYF.

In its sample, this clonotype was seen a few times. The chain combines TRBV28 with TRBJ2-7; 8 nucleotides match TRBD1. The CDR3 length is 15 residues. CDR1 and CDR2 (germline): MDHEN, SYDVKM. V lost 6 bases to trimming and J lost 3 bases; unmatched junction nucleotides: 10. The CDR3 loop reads CASSQTGQGVYEQYF. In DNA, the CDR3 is TGTGCCAGCAGCCAGACCGGACAGGGAGTCTACGAGCAGTACTTC. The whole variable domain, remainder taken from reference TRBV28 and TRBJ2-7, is DVKVTQSSRYLVKRTGEKVFLECVQDMDHENMFWYRQDPGLGLRLIYFSYDVKMKEKGDIPEGYSVSREKKERFSLILESASTNQTSMYLCASSQTGQGVYEQYFGPGTRLTVT.

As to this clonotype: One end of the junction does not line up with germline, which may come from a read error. CDR3 protein: CASGVAPGPEVDTQYF. DNA of the CDR3: TGTGCCAGCGGCGTAGCTCCGGGACCCGAGGTGGATACGCAGTATTTT. This chain uses TRBV9 with TRBJ2-3, with D perhaps matching TRBD1 or TRBD2 (5 bases each). The CDR3 is made up of 16 amino acids. Germline values: CDR1 SGDLS, CDR2 YYNGEE. The variable domain in full, with the rest retrieved from reference TRBV9 and TRBJ2-3, is DSGVTQTPKHLITATGQRVTLRCSPRSGDLSVYWYQQSLDQGLQFLIQYYNGEERAKGNILERFSAQQFPDLHSELNLSSLELGDSALYFCASGVAPGPEVDTQYFGPGTRLTVL.